The 30 T cell receptor beta chains reported below all come from one sample, sequenced in a study of blood T cell repertoires in COVID-19. Clones were read by immunoSEQ multiplex PCR, and TCRdb kept only the in-frame ones, dropping some. The data hold a few hundred thousand clones, with 86% observed a single time. Sample: peripheral blood. These receptors originate from a woman between 50 and 59 years old with COVID-19, enrolled during active disease.

This clone was seen a handful of times. This chain joins TRBV29-1 and TRBJ1-2, with D possibly being TRBD1 (6 bases). Trimming left V 4 bases short and J 5 bases short, with 14 bases between. The CDR3 spans 13 residues. Germline V gene sequence: CDR1 SQVTM, CDR2 ANQGSEA. CDR3 protein: CSVARGQGYGYTF. DNA for the CDR3: TGCAGCGTTGCCAGGGGTCAAGGGTATGGCTACACCTTC.

The J gene is TRBJ1-5, the V gene TRBV7-8, with 9 nucleotides matching TRBD1. The CDR3 sequence is 14 residues long. V lost 4 bases and J lost 10; bases outside the gene matches: 8. Germline lookup yields CDR1 SGHVS and CDR2 FQNEAQ. For the CDR3, the DNA is TGTGCCAGCAGCTACCGGGACAGGGTAGAACCCCAGCATTTT. This translates into CASSYRDRVEPQHF. Looking up the rest from reference TRBV7-8 and TRBJ1-5 gives the full variable domain: GAGVSQSPRYKVAKRGQDVALRCDPISGHVSLFWYQQALGQGPEFLTYFQNEAQLDKSGLPSDRFFAERPEGSVSTLKIQRTQQEDSAVYLCASSYRDRVEPQHFGDGTRLSIL.

The gene calls are TRBV11-2 and TRBJ1-6; maybe TRBD1 (5 bases). The CDR3 runs 17 residues. The germline gives CDR1 SGHAT, CDR2 FQNNGV. V was trimmed by 5 bases and J by 3 bases, leaving 17 bases between them. CDR3 sequence: CASSPSRVMGYNSPLHF. The CDR3 region has the DNA TGTGCCAGCAGCCCATCCAGGGTGATGGGCTATAATTCACCCCTCCACTTT.

This rearrangement joins TRBV6-4 to TRBJ1-6; 9 bases match TRBD1. Germline CDR1 MRHNA, CDR2 SNTAGT. V shed 4 bases and J 6 bases; nucleotides not matched to a gene: 7. This CDR3 is 16 amino acids long. CDR3 nucleotide sequence: TGTGCCAGCAGTGCCTCCGGGACAGGGACTAATTCACCCCTCCACTTT. Its protein product is CASSASGTGTNSPLHF.

The sample holds one count of this clone. The gene calls are TRBV10-1 and TRBJ2-7; D is perhaps TRBD2 (6 bases). This CDR3 contains 15 residues. Germline CDR1 is WNHNN and CDR2 is SYGVQD (reference sequence). V lost 0 bases and J lost 3, with 12 bases in between. The DNA of the CDR3 is TGCGCCAGCAGTGAGTCCGGCCAGGGAGGCTACGAGCAGTACGTC. Translated, it gives CASSESGQGGYEQYV.

The J gene is TRBJ2-7, the V gene TRBV2; D may be TRBD1 (6 bases). Per germline, CDR1 SNHLY and CDR2 FYNNEI. Trimming took off 7 bases at V and 1 base at J, with 14 bases between the two ends. There are 14 residues in the CDR3. The chain's CDR3 is CASKETGLSYEQYF. In DNA, the CDR3 is TGTGCCAGCAAGGAGACAGGACTGTCCTACGAGCAGTACTTC.

The chain uses TRBV5-5 and TRBJ2-3; D is unclear. V shed 1 base and J shed 0 bases, with 9 bases lying between them. Germline V gene lookup returns CDR1 SGHKS and CDR2 YYEKEE (reference sequence). The CDR3 totals 15 residues. CDR3 DNA: TGTGCCAGCAGCTTGTATGAGACTAGCACAGATACGCAGTATTTT. Its protein product is CASSLYETSTDTQYF.

The chain recombines TRBV9 with TRBJ2-7; weak D call: TRBD2 (6 bases). Trimming left V 0 bases short and J 6 bases short, with 10 bases between. The CDR3 covers 13 residues. Germline values: CDR1 SGDLS, CDR2 YYNGEE. This chain's CDR3 is CASSVGGVGEQYF. The CDR3 DNA reads as TGTGCCAGCAGCGTAGGGGGGGTCGGCGAGCAGTACTTC.

V and J are TRBV24-1 and TRBJ1-2; D might be TRBD1 (5 bases). The germline V gene encodes CDR1 KGHDR and CDR2 SFDVKD. The CDR3 has 21 amino acids. V dropped 0 bases and J dropped 5 bases, with 30 bases sitting between them. Here the CDR3 reads CATSDLKGGRDLSGDLYGYTF. The CDR3 DNA follows: TGTGCCACCAGTGATTTGAAAGGAGGCCGGGATCTCTCGGGGGATCTATATGGCTACACCTTC.

The V call is TRBV6-1, the J call TRBJ2-7, with D maybe TRBD1 (5 bases). With 0 bases removed from V and 1 base from J, the gap between germline ends came to 13 bases. Germline V gene sequence: CDR1 MNHNS, CDR2 SASEGT. The CDR3 runs to 16 residues. CDR3 nucleotides: TGTGCCAGCAGTGAAGCGCAGGACATCGTTTCCTACGAGCAGTACGTC. It codes for CASSEAQDIVSYEQYV.

V and J are TRBV5-1 and TRBJ2-5, with 12 bases lining up with TRBD2. This CDR3 contains 17 residues. Germline V gives CDR1 SGHRS, CDR2 YFSETQ. V was pared by 4 bases and J by 4 bases, with 11 bases of the junction left unmatched. The CDR3 region is CASSLRATSGGRETQYF. As DNA, the CDR3 is TGCGCCAGCAGCCTCCGAGCGACTAGCGGGGGCCGAGAGACCCAGTACTTC.

CDR3 sequence reads: CASSIREGVRTF. CDR3 coding DNA: TGTGCCAGTAGTATTCGAGAGGGTGTGAGGACCTTC. The V call is TRBV19, the J call TRBJ1-2; D remains ambiguous. Germline assignment: CDR1 LNHDA and CDR2 SQIVND (reference sequence). V was pared by 3 bases and J by 14 bases, with 16 bases between. The CDR3 totals 12 residues.

V gene TRBV4-1 combines with J gene TRBJ2-3, with D unresolved. This CDR3 spans 15 amino acids. CDR1 is MGHRA and CDR2 is YSYEKL in the germline V gene. Trimming pared 0 bases from V and 1 base from J, leaving 8 bases between. The CDR3 nucleotides read TGCGCCAGCAGCCAAGAATCTCTACGCACAGATACGCAGTATTTT. This gives the protein CASSQESLRTDTQYF.

The chain joins TRBV2 to TRBJ2-5, with a possible D match to TRBD1 (6 bases). The V gene lost 9 bases and the J gene lost 4 bases, with 18 bases spanning the gap. The CDR3 extends over 14 amino acids. CDR1 SNHLY and CDR2 FYNNEI come from the germline V gene. The CDR3, as DNA: TGTGCCAGTCACTCGACAGGAAATTCAGAGACCCAGTACTTC. It encodes CASHSTGNSETQYF.

The chain combines TRBV27 with TRBJ2-3, with 8 bases aligning to TRBD2. The germline V gene has CDR1 MNHEY and CDR2 SMNVEV (reference sequence). This CDR3 region has 15 residues. V lost 7 bases and J lost 5; bases outside the gene matches: 11. The CDR3: CASMRSGAPGDTQYF. The CDR3, as DNA: TGTGCCAGCATGCGTAGCGGGGCCCCCGGAGATACGCAGTATTTT.

This clone showed up just a few times. The chain links TRBV4-1 to TRBJ1-2, with 8 bases fitting TRBD1. CDR1 is MGHRA, CDR2 YSYEKL, per germline. Trimming took 4 bases from V and 10 from J; bases not matched to a gene: 2. This CDR3 is 11 amino acids long. The CDR3 sequence is CASSRGQDYTF. For the CDR3, the DNA is TGCGCCAGCAGCCGGGGACAGGACTACACCTTC.

The chain carries TRBV11-3 and TRBJ1-2; D might be TRBD1 (6 bases). The V gene's germline CDR1 is SGHNT and CDR2 YENEEA. The CDR3 length is 16 residues. V was shortened by 1 base and J by 2 bases, with 14 bases between the two germline ends. CDR3 nucleotide sequence: TGTGCCAGCAGCTTAGTATCTGGGCAGGGGAACTATGGCTACACCTTC. Translated: CASSLVSGQGNYGYTF.

The CDR3 nucleotides read TGTGCCAGCAGAACGGACAGCCGCTTAAACACTGAAGCTTTCTTT. This encodes CASRTDSRLNTEAFF. The chain is built from TRBV27 and TRBJ1-1; a possible D gene is TRBD1 (6 bases). Trimming stripped 6 bases from V and 2 bases from J, with 16 bases between. This CDR3 has 15 residues. Germline V lookup: CDR1 MNHEY, CDR2 SMNVEV (reference sequence).

This clone was seen once. V is TRBV5-1 and J is TRBJ1-2; D is uncertain. Per the germline V gene, CDR1 is SGHRS and CDR2 is YFSETQ. The CDR3 consists of 14 residues. Trimming removed 0 bases at V and 4 bases at J, with 10 bases between. CDR3 nucleotides: TGCGCCAGCAGCTTGGCGCCAGGCCCCTATGGCTACACCTTC. The encoded protein is CASSLAPGPYGYTF. The variable domain in full, with the rest retrieved from reference TRBV5-1 and TRBJ1-2, is KAGVTQTPRYLIKTRGQQVTLSCSPISGHRSVSWYQQTPGQGLQFLFEYFSETQRNKGNFPGRFSGRQFSNSRSEMNVSTLELGDSALYLCASSLAPGPYGYTFGSGTRLTVV.

V gene TRBV7-9 combines with J gene TRBJ2-1, with 10 nucleotides matching TRBD1. The CDR3 totals 16 residues. Looked up from germline, CDR1 is SEHNR and CDR2 is FQNEAQ (reference sequence). Trimming took 3 bases from V and 8 from J; bases not matched to a gene: 10. CDR3 DNA: TGTGCCAGCAGCTTGCTAGGGACAGGGGTAGGTGATGAGCAGTTCTTC. This codes for CASSLLGTGVGDEQFF.

This chain links TRBV10-2 with TRBJ2-7; 9 nucleotides match TRBD1. Germline CDR1 is WSHSY and CDR2 is SAAADI. V trimming: 0 bases; J trimming: 1 base; junction bases outside the gene matches: 1. CDR3 size: 15 residues. The chain's CDR3 is CASSESGQGSYEQYV. The DNA of the CDR3 is TGCGCCAGCAGTGAGTCAGGACAGGGGTCCTACGAGCAGTACGTC.

This clone was found a few times. The chain has TRBV6-6 and TRBJ2-5; TRBD1 matches at 9 bases. Trimming at V came to 4 bases and at J to 5 bases, leaving 5 bases not matched to a gene. Germline CDR1 and CDR2: MNHNY and SVGAGI (reference sequence). There are 14 residues in the CDR3. This CDR3 is CASSSGQGRETQYF. Written as DNA, the CDR3 is TGTGCCAGCAGTTCCGGACAGGGGAGGGAGACCCAGTACTTC.

V usage is TRBV7-2 and J usage is TRBJ2-3, with D possibly matching TRBD2 (6 bases). This CDR3 is built from 15 residues. The V gene lost 1 base and the J gene lost 5 bases, with 13 bases spanning the gap. Germline values: CDR1 SGHTA, CDR2 FQGNSA. The CDR3, as DNA: TGTGCCAGCAGCTTAGACGGGGGTAGGGGAGATACGCAGTATTTT. This sequence encodes CASSLDGGRGDTQYF.

This clone has only a few counts. CDR3 sequence reads: CASSLPGQGSGNTIYF. CDR3 coding DNA: TGTGCCAGCAGCCTCCCGGGACAGGGCTCTGGAAACACCATATATTTT. This sequence joins TRBV7-8 and TRBJ1-3; TRBD1 agrees at 9 bases. V gave up 5 bases and J gave up 0 bases; unmatched junction bases: 5. This CDR3 contains 16 residues. Germline V lookup: CDR1 SGHVS, CDR2 FQNEAQ.

The V gene is TRBV30, the J gene TRBJ1-1, with TRBD1 as a possible D gene (6 bases). V was trimmed by 4 bases and J by 7 bases, leaving 10 bases between them. This CDR3 has 11 residues. The germline CDR1 and CDR2 sequences are GTSNPN and SVGIG (reference sequence). CDR3 DNA: TGTGCCTGGACGAGGGGGATTGAAGCTTTCTTT. This gives the protein CAWTRGIEAFF. Together with reference TRBV30 and TRBJ1-1, the CDR3 gives the full variable domain: SQTIHQWPATLVQPVGSPLSLECTVEGTSNPNLYWYRQAAGRGLQLLFYSVGIGQISSEVPQNLSASRPQDRQFILSSKKLLLSDSGFYLCAWTRGIEAFFGQGTRLTVV.

This clone appeared a few times. The chain carries TRBV7-8 and TRBJ2-7; 9 bases fit TRBD2. The length of the CDR3 is 16 residues. V dropped 4 bases and J dropped 3; count of bases not matched to a gene: 10. CDR1 is SGHVS, CDR2 FQNEAQ, per germline. The CDR3 spells CASSSSSGGNLYEQYF. In DNA form, the CDR3 reads TGTGCCAGCAGCTCCTCAAGCGGGGGGAATCTCTACGAGCAGTACTTC.

V gene TRBV10-1 combines with J gene TRBJ2-3, with 12 nucleotides matching TRBD1. With V trimmed by 8 bases and J by 4 bases, 16 bases remained unmatched. The CDR3 covers 18 residues. Germline lookup yields CDR1 WNHNN and CDR2 SYGVQD (reference sequence). The CDR3 here is CASSGNRDRGLLADTQYF. The CDR3 DNA reads TGCGCCAGCTCTGGAAACCGGGACAGGGGGCTCTTAGCAGATACGCAGTATTTT.

V and J are TRBV2 and TRBJ2-3; D gene ambiguous. The V end was cut by 7 bases, the J end by 1 base, with 6 bases between. Germline-derived CDR1 and CDR2 are SNHLY and FYNNEI. This CDR3 contains 12 residues. The DNA of the CDR3 is TGTGCCAGCATCACGGGCACAGATACGCAGTATTTT. Its protein is CASITGTDTQYF.

The chain is built from TRBV5-1 and TRBJ1-1; tentatively, D is TRBD1 (5 bases). Germline V gene lookup returns CDR1 SGHRS and CDR2 YFSETQ. The CDR3 sequence is 15 residues long. The V end was cut by 3 bases, the J end by 0 bases, with 12 bases between. This CDR3 is CASSSREGMNTEAFF. CDR3 bases: TGCGCCAGCAGCTCCAGGGAGGGAATGAACACTGAAGCTTTCTTT.

The V call is TRBV3-1 (or the pseudogene TRBV3-2), the J call TRBJ1-2; 8 nucleotides align to TRBD1. V dropped 1 base and J dropped 1; count of bases not matched to a gene: 5. CDR1 and CDR2 (germline): LGHDT, YNNKEL (reference sequence). The CDR3 is 16 amino acids. The CDR3 reads CASSQGGGQDNYGYTF. For the CDR3, the DNA is TGTGCCAGCAGCCAAGGGGGGGGACAGGATAACTATGGCTACACCTTC.